This record looks at one T cell receptor beta chain sequence and its context. What it binds is unknown. The authors produced TCR alpha and TCR beta cDNA libraries with sample barcodes and UMIs by 5'RACE using constant-segment primers. TCRdb itself ran the 5' RACE reads through MiXCR, one entry per CDR3 protein. Among around 340,000 distinct CDR3 sequences listed, approximately 15% were seen once. The CDR3 is 14 amino acids. Trimming left V 4 bases short and J 4 bases short, with 13 bases between. Germline CDR1 reads LGHDT; CDR2 reads YNNKEL (reference sequence). The data were obtained in a study of T-cell memory formation after mild COVID-19. At the level of the study: Clusters were largely donor specific. Notes on the study in general: Whether day 37 second-wave clones are SARS-CoV-2-specific was not confirmed. Mostly located in CM and EM were contracting CD4+ clones, with contracting CD8+ clones located in EMRA.

The chain recombines TRBV3-1 with TRBJ1-2; D may be TRBD1 (6 bases). This TCR came from a man younger than 35 who had mild COVID-19 (a few samples of this study predate the infection). Cell type and time point are not known. Material: PBMCs or a T cell subset sorted from them (not recorded which). CDR3 bases: TGTGCCAGCAGCCCTTTTACAGGGAGCTATGGCTACACCTTC. Its translation: CASSPFTGSYGYTF.